One sample yielded the 22 T cell receptor beta chains listed below, sequenced in a study of T cells of healthy individuals. TCRdb re-derived calls from the 5' RACE reads in MiXCR, one entry per CDR3 protein. The top ten clones hold roughly 6.2% of a sample with around 100,000 distinct CDR3 sequences, approximately 15% of them seen once. The receptors were gathered from a human donor in good health.

The J gene is TRBJ2-3, the V gene TRBV10-3; the match to TRBD2 covers 11 bases. The CDR3 has 15 amino acids. CDR1 is ENHRY, CDR2 SYGVKD, per germline. The CDR3 coding sequence is TGTGTCATTCGCCGACTAGCGGGACAACAATTTACGCAGTATTTT. It is translated as CVIRRLAGQQFTQYF.

The V and J genes are TRBV12-3 or TRBV12-4 and TRBJ1-5; tentative D call: TRBD1 (6 bases). The CDR3 sequence is 16 residues long. V was pared by 3 bases and J by 3 bases, with 15 bases between. DNA for the CDR3: TGTGCCAGCAGTTTCCCCCATGGACAGATCAATCAGCCCCAGCATTTT. Protein: CASSFPHGQINQPQHF.

This clonotype has just a few counts. The J gene is TRBJ2-2, the V gene TRBV15, with D unresolved. Trimming took 4 bases from V and 3 from J, leaving 6 bases between them. There are 13 residues in the CDR3. Germline-derived CDR1 and CDR2 are LNHNV and YYDKDF (reference sequence). For the CDR3, the DNA is TGTGCCACCAGCAATTGGGACACCGGGGAGCTGTTTTTT. Its translation is CATSNWDTGELFF. The whole variable domain, remainder taken from reference TRBV15 and TRBJ2-2, is DAMVIQNPRYQVTQFGKPVTLSCSQTLNHNVMYWYQQKSSQAPKLLFHYYDKDFNNEADTPDNFQSRRPNTSFCFLDIRSPGLGDTAMYLCATSNWDTGELFFGEGSRLTVL.

V is TRBV13 and J is TRBJ2-1; 7 nucleotides match TRBD1. Germline CDR1 is PRHDT and CDR2 is FYEKMQ (reference sequence). The ends lost 4 bases at V and 4 bases at J; junction bases unmatched: 10. The length of the CDR3 is 16 residues. CDR3 protein: CASSSGQADSYNEQFF. The CDR3 coding sequence is TGTGCCAGCAGCTCCGGACAGGCCGATTCGTACAATGAGCAGTTCTTC.

V gene TRBV28 combines with J gene TRBJ1-1; D unclear. Germline loops: CDR1 MDHEN, CDR2 SYDVKM. The CDR3 sequence is 13 residues long. The V and J ends lost 2 bases and 5 bases respectively, with 9 bases between them. The CDR3 region has the DNA TGTGCCAGCAGTTTAGGTATGGGTACTGAAGCTTTCTTT. Its translation is CASSLGMGTEAFF.

The chain couples TRBV3-1 to TRBJ2-1; 9 nucleotides align to TRBD1. V was pared by 4 bases and J by 10 bases, with 8 bases of the junction left unmatched. This CDR3 has 14 amino acids. Germline-derived CDR1 and CDR2 are LGHDT and YNNKEL (reference sequence). CDR3: CASSPSGTGLEQFF. DNA for the CDR3: TGTGCCAGCAGCCCGTCCGGGACAGGGCTCGAGCAGTTCTTC.

At least ten counts were recorded for this clonotype. The rearrangement uses TRBV6-5 and TRBJ2-2, with D unresolved. The CDR3 is made up of 14 amino acids. Trimming cost V 6 bases and J 1 base, with 9 bases left between them. The V gene's germline CDR1 is MNHEY and CDR2 SVGAGI. The DNA for the CDR3 is TGTGCCAGCAGCCCCTTCGAGAACACCGGGGAGCTGTTTTTT. Protein: CASSPFENTGELFF.

The table lists this clonotype with a few counts. The V call is TRBV5-1, the J call TRBJ1-1; no clear D gene. V dropped 0 bases and J dropped 3 bases, with 9 bases sitting between them. The CDR3 runs to 14 residues. Germline CDR1 reads SGHRS; CDR2 reads YFSETQ. CDR3 coding DNA: TGCGCCAGCAGCTTGGCGGGCCCGGACACTGAAGCTTTCTTT. The encoded protein is CASSLAGPDTEAFF.

Only a few counts were recorded for this clonotype. The chain is built from TRBV7-2 and TRBJ2-1, with a possible D match to TRBD2 (6 bases). V dropped 2 bases and J dropped 7 bases, with 18 bases sitting between them. Germline V CDR1 and CDR2: SGHTA, FQGNSA. This CDR3 is built from 16 residues. The CDR3 region has the DNA TGTGCCAGCAGCTTACGCGGGACCCCCTTCAGGAATGAGCAGTTCTTC. Protein sequence: CASSLRGTPFRNEQFF.

A few counts support this clonotype. CDR3 coding DNA: TGTGCCAGTAGTAGCAGGGGTGAGCAGTTCTTC. It codes for CASSSRGEQFF. The chain couples TRBV19 to TRBJ2-1, with D perhaps matching TRBD1 (6 bases). V was cut by 4 bases and J by 9 bases, with 7 bases left in between. Germline V gene sequence: CDR1 LNHDA, CDR2 SQIVND (reference sequence). This CDR3 is built from 11 residues.

Many counts were recorded for this clonotype. The CDR3, as DNA: TGTGCCAGCAGTGCCCAGGGTGGAGGGGCCAACGTCCTGACTTTC. Translating gives CASSAQGGGANVLTF. This sequence joins TRBV6-1 and TRBJ2-6; a weak D match, TRBD1 (5 bases). V was shortened by 4 bases and J by 4 bases, with 11 bases between the two germline ends. Per the germline V gene, CDR1 is MNHNS and CDR2 is SASEGT. This CDR3 is built from 15 residues.

The chain couples TRBV27 to TRBJ2-4; TRBD1 might be the D (6 bases). The V and J ends lost 2 bases and 6 bases respectively, with 11 bases between them. The CDR3 spans 14 residues. Germline V gene sequence: CDR1 MNHEY, CDR2 SMNVEV (reference sequence). The CDR3 spells CASSLNRVGNIQYF. CDR3 DNA: TGTGCCAGCAGTTTAAACAGGGTCGGAAACATTCAGTACTTC.

This clonotype rates as medium-sized. CDR3 coding DNA: TGTGCCAGCTCCCCTACAGAAAACACTGAAGCTTTCTTT. Encoded protein: CASSPTENTEAFF. The chain recombines TRBV18 with TRBJ1-1; D ambiguous. The CDR3 is 13 amino acids. Trimming removed 6 bases at V and 2 bases at J, with 10 bases between. Germline assignment: CDR1 KGHSH and CDR2 LQKENI. Variable domain in full (rest from reference TRBV18 and TRBJ1-1): NAGVMQNPRHLVRRRGQEARLRCSPMKGHSHVYWYRQLPEEGLKFMVYLQKENIIDESGMPKERFSAEFPKEGPSILRIQQVVRGDSAAYFCASSPTENTEAFFGQGTRLTVV.

This clonotype was counted only a few times. CDR3 protein: CASSWDRPSSEAFF. CDR3 nucleotides: TGCGCCAGCAGCTGGGACAGGCCCTCCAGTGAAGCTTTCTTT. The chain recombines TRBV5-1 with TRBJ1-1; 8 positions match TRBD1. Germline V gene data show CDR1 as SGHRS and CDR2 as YFSETQ. The CDR3 contains 14 residues. Germline trimming cut 3 bases from V and 7 bases from J; bases unmatched to any gene: 8.

J is TRBJ2-1 and V is TRBV6-1; 8 nucleotides line up with TRBD2. Germline CDR1 is MNHNS and CDR2 is SASEGT. This CDR3 spans 13 amino acids. Unmatched junction bases numbered 6, after V lost 8 bases and J lost 6 bases. CDR3 residues: CASGGRGGNEQFF. The CDR3 region has the DNA TGTGCCAGCGGTGGCCGGGGGGGCAATGAGCAGTTCTTC.

The CDR3, as DNA: TGTGCCAGCAGTCCTGCCGGGACAGGTGGGGGAACTGAAGCTTTCTTT. Translating gives CASSPAGTGGGTEAFF. The chain employs TRBV28 and TRBJ1-1; 8 bases are shared with TRBD1. Germline V lookup: CDR1 MDHEN, CDR2 SYDVKM. V was pared by 5 bases and J by 5 bases, with 13 bases of the junction left unmatched. This CDR3 comprises 16 residues.

This clonotype was picked up a small number of times. The rearrangement joins TRBV28 to TRBJ2-7, with D maybe TRBD2 (6 bases). Trimming took off 1 base at V and 2 bases at J, with 27 bases between the two ends. Looked up from germline, CDR1 is MDHEN and CDR2 is SYDVKM. This CDR3 is 20 amino acids long. The CDR3 DNA is TGTGCCAGCAGTTTATTGTCGTTAGGGAGGACCTCGAGAGGACCCTACGAGCAGTACTTC. This gives the protein CASSLLSLGRTSRGPYEQYF.

This clonotype was counted many times. The V gene is TRBV28, the J gene TRBJ2-5; no firm D call. This CDR3 has 15 residues. V was cut by 3 bases and J by 5 bases, with 16 bases left in between. Germline loops: CDR1 MDHEN, CDR2 SYDVKM. Here the CDR3 DNA reads TGTGCCAGCAGTTTTGTTATTAGCAAGAAGGAGACCCAGTACTTC. It is translated as CASSFVISKKETQYF.

This clonotype was observed a single time. A much more abundant neighbour one base away suggests this may be a read error. V gene TRBV2 combines with J gene TRBJ1-5; 7 nucleotides agree with TRBD1. Germline V gives CDR1 SNHLY, CDR2 FYNNEI. This CDR3 region has 12 residues. The CDR3 DNA follows: TGTGCCAGGAGTGACAGGGCCCAGCCCCAGCATTTT. The encoded protein is CARSDRAQPQHF.

This rearrangement joins TRBV4-2 to TRBJ1-2; 10 bases fit TRBD1. V gave up 0 bases and J gave up 8 bases; unmatched junction bases: 6. The CDR3 spans 15 residues. CDR1 LGHNA and CDR2 YNFKEQ come from the germline V gene. The CDR3 region has the DNA TGTGCCAGCAGCCAAGATCAGGGGACAGGGGAGGGCTACACCTTC. Translated: CASSQDQGTGEGYTF.

This clonotype was counted a few times. This chain joins TRBV7-2 and TRBJ2-3; 12 bases are shared with TRBD2. V lost 5 bases, J lost 6 bases, and 6 bases stayed unmatched. CDR3 size: 15 residues. From germline, CDR1 is SGHTA and CDR2 FQGNSA. The CDR3 coding sequence is TGTGCCAGCAGCCAGACTAGCGGGGGTGGTGATACGCAGTATTTT. Translated: CASSQTSGGGDTQYF. The whole variable domain, filled in from reference TRBV7-2 and TRBJ2-3, reads GAGVSQSPSNKVTEKGKDVELRCDPISGHTALYWYRQSLGQGLEFLIYFQGNSAPDKSGLPSDRFSAERTGGSVSTLTIQRTQQEDSAVYLCASSQTSGGGDTQYFGPGTRLTVL.

In DNA, the CDR3 is TGTGCCAGCAGCTTGAGGAGGCCTGTGACAGATACGCAGTATTTT. Amino acid sequence: CASSLRRPVTDTQYF. The chain carries TRBV5-4 and TRBJ2-3; D is possibly TRBD2 (5 bases). The germline V gene encodes CDR1 SGHNT and CDR2 YYREEE (reference sequence). The CDR3 covers 15 residues. V was shortened by 1 base and J by 3 bases, with 12 bases between the two germline ends.